This passage covers 29 T cell receptor beta chains from one sample sequenced in a study of T-cell memory formation after mild COVID-19 (dated by TCRdb to the early 2020s). Receptors were amplified or captured by 5' RACE. This sample was sequenced with an Illumina NovaSeq 6000. Using fastp at Q25 and MiXCR, TCRdb reprocessed the public reads and kept productive beta chains. For every CDR3 protein sequence, its rows merge into one entry that carries the most common genes and DNA. The sample yields about 470,000 distinct CDR3 sequences; around a quarter were counted once. The ten most abundant clones make up roughly an eighth of the sample. Sequencing was carried out using PBMCs or a T cell subset sorted from them (not recorded which). Receptor source: an adult woman who had mild COVID-19 (a few samples of this study predate the infection). The sample titles of this study are shuffled in the database, so cell type and time point are left out; the donor was told from shared clones.

This chain uses TRBV29-1 with TRBJ2-5, with no clear D. Germline V gene lookup returns CDR1 SQVTM and CDR2 ANQGSEA. The CDR3 is 12 residues long. The V and J ends lost 4 bases and 7 bases respectively, with 13 bases between them. The CDR3 reads CSVVGSHGTQYF. In DNA, the CDR3 is TGCAGCGTTGTTGGTAGCCATGGGACCCAGTACTTC.

This clonotype showed up just a few times. The rearrangement links TRBV7-2 to TRBJ2-2; 7 bases line up with TRBD2. CDR3 length: 15 amino acids. Trimming at V came to 3 bases and at J to 5 bases, leaving 6 bases not matched to a gene. The germline V gene encodes CDR1 SGHTA and CDR2 FQGNSA. CDR3 coding DNA: TGTGCCAGCAGCTTGGCGGGAGTGAAAACCGGGGAGCTGTTTTTT. This sequence encodes CASSLAGVKTGELFF.

The table lists this clonotype with a few counts. The chain joins TRBV7-8 to TRBJ2-3; TRBD2 agrees at 8 bases. Germline assignment: CDR1 SGHVS and CDR2 FQNEAQ. The CDR3 has 14 amino acids. V shed 1 base, J shed 10 bases, and the junction held 7 bases outside the gene matches. The CDR3 bases are TGTGCCAGCAGCTTAGGACGGGGGGGCTATGCGCAGTATTTT. Translation gives CASSLGRGGYAQYF.

The chain employs TRBV4-1 and TRBJ2-5, with 8 bases lining up with TRBD2. The germline V gene encodes CDR1 MGHRA and CDR2 YSYEKL. V trimming: 1 base; J trimming: 2 bases; junction bases outside the gene matches: 6. The CDR3 has 16 residues. The CDR3 DNA reads as TGCGCCAGCAGCCAAGTCGCGGGACTAGGTCAAGAGACCCAGTACTTC. It yields the protein CASSQVAGLGQETQYF.

The chain recombines TRBV14 with TRBJ2-6, with 7 bases lining up with TRBD1. Germline V CDR1 and CDR2: SGHDN, FVKESK. V lost 7 bases and J lost 2; bases outside the gene matches: 5. The CDR3 runs to 15 residues. CDR3 nucleotide sequence: TGTGCCAGCACCTCCCAGGGGGCTGGGGCCAACGTCCTGACTTTC. Residues: CASTSQGAGANVLTF.

This sequence joins TRBV29-1 and TRBJ1-3; maybe TRBD1 (5 bases). This CDR3 spans 11 amino acids. V lost 5 bases to trimming and J lost 4 bases, with 6 bases between them. The V gene's germline CDR1 is SQVTM and CDR2 ANQGSEA. The CDR3 protein is CSVRQGNTIYF. The CDR3 region has the DNA TGCAGCGTTCGACAGGGAAACACCATATATTTT.

In this sample, this clonotype turned up a few times. The V call is TRBV18, the J call TRBJ2-3; TRBD2 matches at 8 bases. Losses at the gene ends were 3 bases for V and 4 bases for J; bases not matched to a gene: 6. Germline lookup yields CDR1 KGHSH and CDR2 LQKENI. CDR3 length: 15 residues. The CDR3 DNA sequence: TGTGCCAGCTCACCTAGCGGGATCGACGCAGATACGCAGTATTTT. Translation: CASSPSGIDADTQYF.

This sequence joins TRBV5-6 and TRBJ2-3; 13 nucleotides align to TRBD2. V was clipped by 4 bases and J by 3 bases; unmatched bases: 5. The CDR3 consists of 16 residues. The germline V gene has CDR1 SGHDT and CDR2 YYEEEE. The CDR3 protein is CASSLPGLAGTDTQYF. The DNA for the CDR3 is TGTGCCAGCAGCCTACCGGGACTAGCGGGGACAGATACGCAGTATTTT.

This clonotype occurred many times. The chain joins TRBV19 to TRBJ2-3, with TRBD2 matching 7 bases. Unmatched junction bases numbered 7, after V lost 6 bases and J lost 4 bases. This CDR3 contains 14 residues. In germline, CDR1 is LNHDA, CDR2 SQIVND (reference sequence). The CDR3 is CASSLGRESDTQYF. The CDR3 nucleotides read TGTGCCAGTAGCCTCGGGCGGGAGTCAGATACGCAGTATTTT.

This chain connects TRBV7-9 to TRBJ1-3, with 8 bases aligning to TRBD1. The J segment lost 1 base and the V segment lost 4 bases, leaving 15 bases of the junction unmatched. This CDR3 spans 19 amino acids. The V gene's germline CDR1 is SEHNR and CDR2 FQNEAQ (reference sequence). CDR3 nucleotides: TGTGCCAGCAGCTCCTTAAGGGCGAGGGACAGGAGTTCTGGAAACACCATATATTTT. This translates into CASSSLRARDRSSGNTIYF.

This clonotype came up a few times. The V call is TRBV5-1, the J call TRBJ2-1; TRBD1 agrees at 7 bases. Looked up from germline, CDR1 is SGHRS and CDR2 is YFSETQ. The CDR3 contains 15 residues. With 0 bases clipped from V and 9 bases from J, the junction kept 9 bases outside the gene matches. As DNA, the CDR3 is TGCGCCAGCAGCTTGGACCTAGGGGGCGGGTTTGAGCAGTTCTTC. Amino acids: CASSLDLGGGFEQFF.

The genes are TRBV24-1 and TRBJ1-2; 9 bases map to TRBD1. The CDR3 loop spans 16 amino acids. Germline V gene data show CDR1 as KGHDR and CDR2 as SFDVKD. J was trimmed by 2 bases and V by 3 bases; bases with no gene match: 6. This CDR3 reads CATSDPRTGGNYGYTF. CDR3 DNA: TGTGCCACCAGTGATCCGCGAACAGGGGGCAACTATGGCTACACCTTC.

This clonotype has just a few counts. The chain is built from TRBV7-2 and TRBJ2-1; 7 bases are a match to TRBD2. The CDR3 is made up of 15 amino acids. V trimming: 5 bases; J trimming: 0 bases; junction bases outside the gene matches: 4. CDR1 and CDR2 (germline): SGHTA, FQGNSA. CDR3 DNA sequence: TGTGCCAGCAGCCAAACTAGCGTCTCCTACAATGAGCAGTTCTTC. It specifies CASSQTSVSYNEQFF.

There are a few counts of this clonotype. The chain combines TRBV7-9 with TRBJ2-3; unclear D gene. Deletions cut 8 bases from V and 3 bases from J, with 6 bases between. The CDR3 totals 11 residues. In germline, CDR1 is SEHNR, CDR2 FQNEAQ (reference sequence). The CDR3, as DNA: TGTGCCAGCCCAGGTACAGATACGCAGTATTTT. It yields the protein CASPGTDTQYF.

The rearrangement joins TRBV6-2 or TRBV6-3 to TRBJ1-5, with 7 positions matching TRBD1. V dropped 6 bases and J dropped 2; count of bases not matched to a gene: 25. Germline V gene sequence: CDR1 MNHEY, CDR2 SVGEGT. CDR3 length: 21 residues. CDR3 nucleotides: TGTGCCAGCAGCCCAATTTCTACCGAGCGTTGGACAGGAAGAGGCAATCAGCCCCAGCATTTT. This codes for CASSPISTERWTGRGNQPQHF.

The chain joins TRBV9 to TRBJ1-2; D ambiguous. With 4 bases removed from V and 6 bases from J, the gap between germline ends came to 16 bases. CDR1 and CDR2 from the germline V gene are SGDLS and YYNGEE. This CDR3 is 14 amino acids long. This chain's CDR3 is CASSSRRGMDGYTF. The CDR3 bases are TGTGCCAGCAGCTCGAGGAGAGGGATGGATGGCTACACCTTC.

This clonotype has just a few counts. CDR3 protein: CASTQPDDSLRIGDTDTQYF. The DNA of the CDR3 is TGTGCCAGCACCCAGCCCGATGATTCTTTGCGGATTGGAGACACAGATACGCAGTATTTT. V gene TRBV12-3 or TRBV12-4 combines with J gene TRBJ2-3; D is undetermined. The CDR3 sequence is 20 residues long. Trimming removed 7 bases from V and 2 bases from J, with 31 bases in between.

This chain uses TRBV2 with TRBJ2-7; 9 bases align to TRBD1. V shed 6 bases and J 6 bases; nucleotides not matched to a gene: 6. The CDR3 is 13 residues long. Looked up from germline, CDR1 is SNHLY and CDR2 is FYNNEI. As DNA, the CDR3 is TGTGCCAGCAGCGTACTGACAGGGGGCGAGCAGTACTTC. As protein: CASSVLTGGEQYF.

V usage is TRBV9 and J usage is TRBJ2-1; D remains unclear. V lost 3 bases and J 4 bases, leaving 11 bases between the germline ends. Per germline, CDR1 SGDLS and CDR2 YYNGEE. The CDR3 totals 14 residues. The CDR3 bases are TGTGCCAGCAGCGCTTCTGCTGGTTACAATGAGCAGTTCTTC. It codes for CASSASAGYNEQFF. Using reference TRBV9 and TRBJ2-1 for the parts outside the CDR3, the full variable domain is DSGVTQTPKHLITATGQRVTLRCSPRSGDLSVYWYQQSLDQGLQFLIQYYNGEERAKGNILERFSAQQFPDLHSELNLSSLELGDSALYFCASSASAGYNEQFFGPGTRLTVL.

The chain joins TRBV7-2 to TRBJ1-2; a weak D match, TRBD1 (6 bases). The CDR3 has 14 residues. Germline CDR1 is SGHTA and CDR2 is FQGNSA. V was shortened by 5 bases and J by 4 bases, with 14 bases between the two germline ends. CDR3 coding DNA: TGTGCCAGCAGCCCTAGGGGGGAAACCTATGGCTACACCTTC. Amino acids: CASSPRGETYGYTF.

This rearrangement joins TRBV7-8 to TRBJ2-7, with 11 nucleotides matching TRBD1. The V gene end was trimmed by 0 bases and the J gene end by 5 bases; junction bases not matched to a gene: 12. Germline V gene lookup returns CDR1 SGHVS and CDR2 FQNEAQ. CDR3 length: 18 residues. Here the CDR3 reads CASSLATAIGQGAHEQYF. DNA of the CDR3: TGTGCCAGCAGCTTAGCGACGGCAATCGGACAGGGGGCCCACGAGCAGTACTTC.

The J gene is TRBJ2-1, the V gene TRBV27; possibly TRBD1 for D (6 bases). The CDR3 is 15 amino acids. Per the germline V gene, CDR1 is MNHEY and CDR2 is SMNVEV (reference sequence). The V end lost 6 bases, the J end lost 0 bases, and 12 bases lay between the germline ends. Here the CDR3 reads CASSLGGFSYNEQFF. In nucleotides, the CDR3 is TGTGCCAGCAGCTTAGGGGGTTTCTCCTACAATGAGCAGTTCTTC.

The CDR3 spells CASSSSTGEEQYF. The CDR3 DNA follows: TGTGCCAGCAGCTCGAGTACGGGGGAGGAGCAGTACTTC. The chain links TRBV7-9 to TRBJ2-7; D is possibly TRBD2 (6 bases). V shed 4 bases and J shed 7 bases, with 14 bases lying between them. The V gene's germline CDR1 is SEHNR and CDR2 FQNEAQ (reference sequence). This CDR3 has 13 residues.

The chain recombines TRBV9 with TRBJ2-1; D gene uncertain. The CDR3 runs to 11 residues. In germline, CDR1 is SGDLS, CDR2 YYNGEE. V lost 6 bases to trimming and J lost 5 bases, with 6 bases between them. In nucleotides, the CDR3 is TGTGCCAGCAAAGGCGACAATGAGCAGTTCTTC. It encodes CASKGDNEQFF. Full variable domain (missing parts from reference TRBV9 and TRBJ2-1): DSGVTQTPKHLITATGQRVTLRCSPRSGDLSVYWYQQSLDQGLQFLIQYYNGEERAKGNILERFSAQQFPDLHSELNLSSLELGDSALYFCASKGDNEQFFGPGTRLTVL.

This clonotype was seen a few times. In DNA form, the CDR3 reads TGTGCCAGCAGCGCACGACTAGCGGGAGCTGGGACCGGGGAGCTGTTTTTT. Protein sequence: CASSARLAGAGTGELFF. The genes are TRBV7-9 and TRBJ2-2; TRBD2 matches 12 bases. Germline assignment: CDR1 SEHNR and CDR2 FQNEAQ (reference sequence). This CDR3 spans 17 amino acids. The V and J ends lost 5 bases and 5 bases, in that order; junction bases with no gene match: 9.

The table lists this clonotype with a few counts. This chain links TRBV7-2 with TRBJ2-1, with 8 bases identical to TRBD2. CDR1 is SGHTA, CDR2 FQGNSA, per germline. V shed 10 bases, J shed 9 bases, and the junction held 20 bases outside the gene matches. The CDR3 is 16 amino acids. Written as DNA, the CDR3 is TGTGCCACACATCCGCCTCAAGCGGGAGTTGCAGGTGAGCAGTTCTTC. Its translation is CATHPPQAGVAGEQFF.

This clonotype was observed a handful of times. J is TRBJ2-1 and V is TRBV5-1, with a possible D match to TRBD2 (6 bases). Germline-derived CDR1 and CDR2 are SGHRS and YFSETQ. The CDR3 runs 20 residues. V lost 1 base and J 0 bases, leaving 23 bases between the germline ends. CDR3 region: CASSLLGGQGRIYSYNEQFF. The CDR3 bases are TGCGCCAGCAGCTTGTTGGGGGGTCAGGGTCGGATATACTCCTACAATGAGCAGTTCTTC.

This clonotype was found a few times. This sequence joins TRBV5-1 and TRBJ1-2; D is unresolved. Looked up from germline, CDR1 is SGHRS and CDR2 is YFSETQ. This CDR3 has 14 residues. The V end lost 5 bases, the J end lost 0 bases, and 11 bases lay between the germline ends. This CDR3 reads CASRMDLANYGYTF. The CDR3 DNA reads TGCGCCAGCAGGATGGATTTAGCTAACTATGGCTACACCTTC.

This clonotype was observed a handful of times. The V call is TRBV20-1, the J call TRBJ2-5; D is perhaps TRBD1 or TRBD2 (5 bases each). The CDR3 is 14 residues long. Germline CDR1 DFQATT, CDR2 SNEGSKA (reference sequence). V was cut by 3 bases and J by 4 bases, with 15 bases left in between. This chain's CDR3 is CSASSARAGETQYF. CDR3 DNA sequence: TGCAGTGCTAGTTCGGCCAGGGCGGGAGAGACCCAGTACTTC.